The clone carrying this T cell receptor (beta chain) was observed once. What it recognizes is unknown. This specimen comes from a study of T cells in Graves' hyperthyroidism and ophthalmopathy. Study at large: Prior to any treatment, at the point of initial diagnosis, peripheral blood was collected. Overall study findings and caveats: Ophthalmopathy stood apart from stable hyperthyroidism in a 13 V-J model. Blood also carried most thyroid clonotypes expanded above 0.001.

Those with hyperthyroidism were 18 to 65 years old, newly diagnosed, and ill for under 2 months. Amplification yielded TCR beta CDR3 regions, with RNA transcripts as the source. The HTBI primer set was used in a first-round RT-PCR of the TCR CDR3. TCRdb redid the calling of the multiplex PCR reads with MiXCR, one entry per CDR3 protein. This sample carries 500,000 to 600,000 distinct CDR3 sequences, around 17% of them seen once, and the ten largest clones take 18%. The sample consisted of blood. The source is a woman between 18 and 29 years old with Graves' hyperthyroidism.

This CDR3 reads CASSSSLRYNEQFF. The DNA for the CDR3 is TGTGCCAGCAGCTCCTCGCTACGCTACAATGAGCAGTTCTTC. The V call is TRBV7-9, the J call TRBJ2-1, with D hard to call. The CDR3 contains 14 residues. Germline V CDR1 and CDR2: SEHNR, FQNEAQ (reference sequence). V gave up 4 bases and J gave up 3 bases, with 10 bases separating them.